This TCR beta chain appears in the sequencing data of a study of shared clonotypes between healthy human individuals. V was clipped by 9 bases and J by 1 base, with 11 bases between them. The CDR3 consists of 13 residues. The germline V gene has CDR1 SGHNT and CDR2 YENEEA. Sequenced by immunoSEQ multiplex PCR; TCRdb stores in-frame clones only, minus some. The sample holds about 680,000 clones, around 92% seen once. A note on this clone: The antigen remains unidentified.

Positive CCR7 selection of CD45RO-negative cells yielded the naive CD8 cells, and terminally differentiated effector memory CD45RA+ cells were excluded. The study's findings and limits: Non-shared clonotypes were found to have lower generation probabilities than the clonotypes that were shared by all four of the sorted-subset donors. On the whole, naive subsets had larger estimated richness than memory subsets had.

Material for sequencing was naive CD8+ T cells sorted from blood. The receptor was isolated from a man aged 25-45 years in good health. V gene TRBV11-3 combines with J gene TRBJ2-3; weak D call: TRBD2 (6 bases). The CDR3 loop is CAREGLCTDTQYF. The CDR3 nucleotides read TGTGCCAGGGAGGGCCTGTGCACAGATACGCAGTATTTT.